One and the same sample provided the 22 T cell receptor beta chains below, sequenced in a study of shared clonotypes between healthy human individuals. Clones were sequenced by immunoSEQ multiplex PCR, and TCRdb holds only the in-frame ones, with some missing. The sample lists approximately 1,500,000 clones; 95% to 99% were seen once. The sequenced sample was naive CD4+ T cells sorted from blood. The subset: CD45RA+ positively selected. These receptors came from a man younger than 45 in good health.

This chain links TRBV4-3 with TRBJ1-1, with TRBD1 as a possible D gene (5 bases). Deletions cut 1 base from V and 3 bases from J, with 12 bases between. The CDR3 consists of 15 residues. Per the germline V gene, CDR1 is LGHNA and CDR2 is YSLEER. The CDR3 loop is CASSQGWGRDTEAFF. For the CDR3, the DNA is TGCGCCAGCAGCCAAGGGTGGGGCCGAGACACTGAAGCTTTCTTT.

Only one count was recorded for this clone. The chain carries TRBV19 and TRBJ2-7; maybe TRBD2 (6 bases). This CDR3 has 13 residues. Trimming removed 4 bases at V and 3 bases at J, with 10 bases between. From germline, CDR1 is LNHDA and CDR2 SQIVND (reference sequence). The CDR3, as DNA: TGTGCCAGTAGTACGACTAGTAACTACGAGCAGTACTTC. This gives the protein CASSTTSNYEQYF.

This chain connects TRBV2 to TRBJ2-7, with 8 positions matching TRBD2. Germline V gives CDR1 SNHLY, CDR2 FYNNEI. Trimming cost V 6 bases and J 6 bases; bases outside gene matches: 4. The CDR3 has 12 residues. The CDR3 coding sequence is TGTGCCAGCAGGGGGACTAGGATCGAGCAGTACTTC. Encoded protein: CASRGTRIEQYF.

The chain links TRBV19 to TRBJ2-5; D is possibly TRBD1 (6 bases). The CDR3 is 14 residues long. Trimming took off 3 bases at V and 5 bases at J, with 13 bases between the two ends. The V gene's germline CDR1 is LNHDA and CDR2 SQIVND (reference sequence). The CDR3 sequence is CASSMGNQGETQYF. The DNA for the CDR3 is TGTGCCAGTAGTATGGGGAATCAGGGGGAGACCCAGTACTTC.

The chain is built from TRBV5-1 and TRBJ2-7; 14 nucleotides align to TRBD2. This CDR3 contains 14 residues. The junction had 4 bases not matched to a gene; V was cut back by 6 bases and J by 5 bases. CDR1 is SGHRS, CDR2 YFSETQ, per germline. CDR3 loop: CASTGTSGSHEQYF. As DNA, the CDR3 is TGCGCCAGCACTGGGACTAGCGGGAGTCACGAGCAGTACTTC.

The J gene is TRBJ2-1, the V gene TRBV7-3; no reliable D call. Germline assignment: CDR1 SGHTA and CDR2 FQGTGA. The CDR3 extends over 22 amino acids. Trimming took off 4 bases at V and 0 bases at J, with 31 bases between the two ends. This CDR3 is CASSSNTVSGPLPLGSYNEQFF. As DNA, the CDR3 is TGTGCCAGCAGCTCAAACACAGTATCCGGGCCTTTGCCGTTAGGCTCCTACAATGAGCAGTTCTTC.

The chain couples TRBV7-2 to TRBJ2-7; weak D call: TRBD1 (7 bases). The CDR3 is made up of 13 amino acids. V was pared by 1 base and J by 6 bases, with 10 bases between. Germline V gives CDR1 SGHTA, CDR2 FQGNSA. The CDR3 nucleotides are TGTGCCAGCAGCTTAGGGGGGGACAGCGAGCAGTACTTC. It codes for CASSLGGDSEQYF.

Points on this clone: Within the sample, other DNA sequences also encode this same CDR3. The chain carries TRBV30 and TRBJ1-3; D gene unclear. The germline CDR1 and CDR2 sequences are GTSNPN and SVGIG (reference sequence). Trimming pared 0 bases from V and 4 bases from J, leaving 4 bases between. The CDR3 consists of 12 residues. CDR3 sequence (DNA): TGTGCCTGGAGTGTGACAGGAAACACCATATATTTT. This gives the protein CAWSVTGNTIYF.

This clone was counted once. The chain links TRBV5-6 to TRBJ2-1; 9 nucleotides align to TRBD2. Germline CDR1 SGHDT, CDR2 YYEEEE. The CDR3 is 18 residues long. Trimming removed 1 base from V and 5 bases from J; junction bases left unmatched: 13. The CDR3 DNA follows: TGTGCCAGCAGCTTGTTTCCCGGACTAGCGATAGAACACAATGAGCAGTTCTTC. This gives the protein CASSLFPGLAIEHNEQFF.

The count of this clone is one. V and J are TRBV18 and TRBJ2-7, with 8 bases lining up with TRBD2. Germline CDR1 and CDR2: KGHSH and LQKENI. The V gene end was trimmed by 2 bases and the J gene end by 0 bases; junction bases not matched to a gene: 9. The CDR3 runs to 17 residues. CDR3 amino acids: CASSPNRRLAGSYEQYF. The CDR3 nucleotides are TGTGCCAGCTCACCAAACCGGCGGCTAGCGGGCTCCTACGAGCAGTACTTC.

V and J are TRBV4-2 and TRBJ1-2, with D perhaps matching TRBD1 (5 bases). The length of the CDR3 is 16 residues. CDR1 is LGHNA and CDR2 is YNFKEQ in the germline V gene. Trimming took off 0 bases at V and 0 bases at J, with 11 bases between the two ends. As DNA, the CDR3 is TGTGCCAGCAGCCAAGATCGCCAGGGTGCTAACTATGGCTACACCTTC. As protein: CASSQDRQGANYGYTF.

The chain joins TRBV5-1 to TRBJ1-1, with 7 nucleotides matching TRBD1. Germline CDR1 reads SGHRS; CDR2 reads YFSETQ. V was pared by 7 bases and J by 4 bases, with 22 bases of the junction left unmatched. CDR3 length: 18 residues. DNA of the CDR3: TGCGCCAGCGTACCCGGGACAGCGTCTAGATTGCCCGGCACTGAAGCTTTCTTT. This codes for CASVPGTASRLPGTEAFF. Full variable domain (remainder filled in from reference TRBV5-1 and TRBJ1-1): KAGVTQTPRYLIKTRGQQVTLSCSPISGHRSVSWYQQTPGQGLQFLFEYFSETQRNKGNFPGRFSGRQFSNSRSEMNVSTLELGDSALYLCASVPGTASRLPGTEAFFGQGTRLTVV.

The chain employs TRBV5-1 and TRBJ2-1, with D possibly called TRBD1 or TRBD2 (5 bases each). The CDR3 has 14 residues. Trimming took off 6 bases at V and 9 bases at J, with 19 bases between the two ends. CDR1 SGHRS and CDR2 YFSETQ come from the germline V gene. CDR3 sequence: CASTPLGRETEQFF. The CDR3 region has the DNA TGCGCCAGCACCCCGCTTGGCAGGGAGACTGAGCAGTTCTTC.

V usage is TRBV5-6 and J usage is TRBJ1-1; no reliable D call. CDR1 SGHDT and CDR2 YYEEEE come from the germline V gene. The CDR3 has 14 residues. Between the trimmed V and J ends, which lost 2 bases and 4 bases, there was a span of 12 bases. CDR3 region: CASSLNRRGTEAFF. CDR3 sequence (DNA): TGTGCCAGCAGCTTAAATAGGAGAGGCACTGAAGCTTTCTTT. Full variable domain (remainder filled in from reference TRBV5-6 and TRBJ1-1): DAGVTQSPTHLIKTRGQQVTLRCSPKSGHDTVSWYQQALGQGPQFIFQYYEEEERQRGNFPDRFSGHQFPNYSSELNVNALLLGDSALYLCASSLNRRGTEAFFGQGTRLTVV.

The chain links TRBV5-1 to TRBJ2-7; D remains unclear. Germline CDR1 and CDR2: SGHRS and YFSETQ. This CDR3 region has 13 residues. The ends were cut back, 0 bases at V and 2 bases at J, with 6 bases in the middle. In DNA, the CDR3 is TGCGCCAGCAGCTTGGACTTGGCCTACGAGCAGTACTTC. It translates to CASSLDLAYEQYF. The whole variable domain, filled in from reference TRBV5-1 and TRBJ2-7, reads KAGVTQTPRYLIKTRGQQVTLSCSPISGHRSVSWYQQTPGQGLQFLFEYFSETQRNKGNFPGRFSGRQFSNSRSEMNVSTLELGDSALYLCASSLDLAYEQYFGPGTRLTVT.

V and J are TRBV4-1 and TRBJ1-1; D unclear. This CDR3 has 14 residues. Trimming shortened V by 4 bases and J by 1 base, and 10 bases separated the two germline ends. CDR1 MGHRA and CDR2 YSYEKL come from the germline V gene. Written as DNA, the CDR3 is TGCGCCAGCAGCCCAACCATGGGGAACACTGAAGCTTTCTTT. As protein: CASSPTMGNTEAFF.

CDR3 in amino acids: CATMGLGAQYF. CDR3 in DNA: TGTGCCACCATGGGTTTAGGGGCCCAGTACTTC. V and J are TRBV27 and TRBJ2-5; D perhaps matches TRBD1 (5 bases). V dropped 10 bases and J dropped 9 bases, with 15 bases sitting between them. This CDR3 has 11 amino acids. Germline CDR1 and CDR2: MNHEY and SMNVEV (reference sequence).

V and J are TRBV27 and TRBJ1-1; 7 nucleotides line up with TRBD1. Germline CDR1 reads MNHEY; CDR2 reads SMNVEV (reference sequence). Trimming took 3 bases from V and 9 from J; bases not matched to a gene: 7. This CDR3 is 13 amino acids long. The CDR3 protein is CASSFGGQNQAFF. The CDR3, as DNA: TGTGCCAGCAGTTTCGGGGGACAGAATCAAGCTTTCTTT.

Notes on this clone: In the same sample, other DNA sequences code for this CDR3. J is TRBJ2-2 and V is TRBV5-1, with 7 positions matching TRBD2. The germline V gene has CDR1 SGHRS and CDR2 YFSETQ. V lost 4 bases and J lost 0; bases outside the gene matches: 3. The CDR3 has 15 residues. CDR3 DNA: TGCGCCAGCAGCCCCGGGACTACGAACACCGGGGAGCTGTTTTTT. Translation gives CASSPGTTNTGELFF. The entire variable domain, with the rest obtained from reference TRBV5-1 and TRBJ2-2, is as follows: KAGVTQTPRYLIKTRGQQVTLSCSPISGHRSVSWYQQTPGQGLQFLFEYFSETQRNKGNFPGRFSGRQFSNSRSEMNVSTLELGDSALYLCASSPGTTNTGELFFGEGSRLTVL.

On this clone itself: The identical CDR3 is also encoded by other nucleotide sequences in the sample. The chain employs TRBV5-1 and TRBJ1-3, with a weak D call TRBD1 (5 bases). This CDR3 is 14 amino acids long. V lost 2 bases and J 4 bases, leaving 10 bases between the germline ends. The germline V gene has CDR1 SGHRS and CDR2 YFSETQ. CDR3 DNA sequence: TGCGCCAGCAGCTTAGCCGGGGCAGGAAACACCATATATTTT. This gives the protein CASSLAGAGNTIYF.

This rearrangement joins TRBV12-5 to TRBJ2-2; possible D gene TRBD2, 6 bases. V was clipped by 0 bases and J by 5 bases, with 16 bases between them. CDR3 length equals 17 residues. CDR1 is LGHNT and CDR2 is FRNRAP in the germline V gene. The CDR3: CASGLVRDSWGTGELFF. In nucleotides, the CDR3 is TGTGCTAGTGGTTTGGTACGGGACTCCTGGGGAACCGGGGAGCTGTTTTTT.

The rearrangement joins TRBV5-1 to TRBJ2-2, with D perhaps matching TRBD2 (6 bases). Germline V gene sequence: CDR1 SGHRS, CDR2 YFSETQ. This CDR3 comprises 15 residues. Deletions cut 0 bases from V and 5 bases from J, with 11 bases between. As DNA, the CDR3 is TGCGCCAGCAGCTTGGTCAGGGCGGGGACCGGGGAGCTGTTTTTT. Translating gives CASSLVRAGTGELFF.